The table lists the clone carrying this TCR beta chain with a count of one. Its antigen is unknown. PCR was performed using 60 Vbeta and 13 Jbeta primers. Repertoires were generated with immunoSEQ multiplex PCR, while TCRdb's copy carries only in-frame clones and drops some. The repertoire consists of 130,000 or so clones, with around four fifths occurring once and the leading ten covering 7.3%. From germline, CDR1 is SGHAT and CDR2 FQNNGV. This CDR3 comprises 15 residues. After removal of 4 bases from V and 3 bases from J, the junction contained 7 bases not matched to a gene. The data derive from a study of cytomegalovirus exposure and HLA in healthy donors. The overall study: Among fewer than 500 genotyped donors, around 82% fell in the Caucasian-associated ancestry cluster.

Study outcomes and limitations: Cytomegalovirus association was assigned to around 150 TCR beta chains.

The gene calls are TRBV11-2 and TRBJ2-7; TRBD2 matches at 9 bases. The clonotype was recovered from a male donor in good health and CMV-seronegative. The sequenced sample consisted of PBMCs. CDR3 coding DNA: TGTGCCAGCAGCTCGCGCGGGGGGGATATCTACGAGCAGTACTTC. It specifies CASSSRGGDIYEQYF.